The 32 T cell receptor beta chains below were found in one sample sequenced in a study of blood T cells in healthy people across ages. Primed by a sample-barcoded 5' primer and a J-beta primer mix, a second PCR proceeded for roughly 7 to 12 cycles. One entry per CDR3 protein, called by TCRdb with MiXCR from the 5' RACE reads. The table has hundreds of thousands of distinct CDR3 sequences, approximately 25% seen once. The data also belong to a second study, concerning T cells of mothers and their children.

Sequencing was done on a sample of blood. These receptors were collected from a boy aged 10-17 years in good health.

There are a few counts of this clonotype. This sequence joins TRBV6-2 or TRBV6-3 and TRBJ2-5; tentatively, D is TRBD2 (6 bases). The J call may be mistaken, given a closer DNA end match to TRBJ2-1. CDR1 and CDR2 (germline): MNHEY, SVGEGT. The CDR3 runs to 12 residues. Here the CDR3 DNA reads TGTGCCAGCACCCGACTAGATGATGAGCAGTTCTTC. Translation: CASTRLDDEQFF.

In DNA form, the CDR3 reads TGTGCCAGCAGCTTAACAGGGGAGCGGGGAGATACGCAGTATTTT. It is translated as CASSLTGERGDTQYF. V usage is TRBV7-3 and J usage is TRBJ2-3, with 7 positions matching TRBD2. Unmatched junction bases numbered 5, after V lost 0 bases and J lost 5 bases. CDR3 size: 15 residues. The germline V gene has CDR1 SGHTA and CDR2 FQGTGA.

This clonotype came up a few times. The gene calls are TRBV7-9 and TRBJ1-3; 8 bases map to TRBD1. Germline CDR1 SEHNR, CDR2 FQNEAQ (reference sequence). The CDR3 has 14 residues. V lost 5 bases and J lost 1; bases outside the gene matches: 1. This CDR3 reads CASSRDRSGNTIYF. CDR3 coding DNA: TGTGCCAGCAGCCGGGACAGGTCTGGAAACACCATATATTTT.

There are a few counts of this clonotype. The genes are TRBV7-9 and TRBJ1-4, with D maybe TRBD1 (5 bases). The CDR3 consists of 14 residues. V was cut by 5 bases and J by 4 bases, with 11 bases left in between. Germline V gene sequence: CDR1 SEHNR, CDR2 FQNEAQ (reference sequence). The CDR3: CASSLGTLNEKLFF. CDR3 DNA sequence: TGTGCCAGCAGCCTGGGGACGCTTAATGAAAAACTGTTTTTT.

Comments on this clonotype: A read error may produce the germline difference seen at one junction end. The rearrangement links TRBV12-3 or TRBV12-4 to TRBJ2-7, with 7 positions matching TRBD2. CDR3 size: 15 residues. The CDR3 loop is CASTLLAGEDYEQYF. CDR3 bases: TGTGCCAGCACTTTACTTGCGGGAGAGGACTACGAGCAGTACTTC.

The rearrangement uses TRBV7-2 and TRBJ1-4; the D is unclear. Trimming pared 5 bases from V and 8 bases from J, leaving 12 bases between. Germline CDR1 SGHTA, CDR2 FQGNSA. This CDR3 is 13 amino acids long. CDR3 nucleotides: TGTGCCAGCAGCCCCGCGGGGTCGGAAAAACTGTTTTTT. It specifies CASSPAGSEKLFF.

This clonotype occurred a few times. The V gene is TRBV28, the J gene TRBJ2-3; perhaps TRBD1 as D (5 bases). Germline CDR1 is MDHEN and CDR2 is SYDVKM. This CDR3 has 13 residues. The germline V and J ends were trimmed by 4 bases and 4 bases, with 9 bases remaining between them. CDR3 sequence: CASSSTAPDTQYF. In DNA form, the CDR3 reads TGTGCCAGCAGTTCGACAGCGCCAGATACGCAGTATTTT.

A few counts support this clonotype. The V gene is TRBV28, the J gene TRBJ2-1; possibly TRBD2 for D (6 bases). The CDR3 consists of 14 residues. V shed 6 bases and J shed 6 bases, with 15 bases lying between them. CDR1 is MDHEN and CDR2 is SYDVKM in the germline V gene. The CDR3 loop is CASSHRLVSNEQFF. The CDR3, as DNA: TGTGCCAGCAGCCATCGACTAGTTAGCAATGAGCAGTTCTTC.

V is TRBV25-1 and J is TRBJ2-3; D perhaps matches TRBD2 (6 bases). V lost 6 bases to trimming and J lost 4 bases, with 14 bases between them. The CDR3 loop spans 14 amino acids. Germline V gene sequence: CDR1 MGHDK, CDR2 SYGVNS. DNA for the CDR3: TGTGCCAGCAGCCTTCACGGGGGATCAGATACGCAGTATTTT. The encoded protein is CASSLHGGSDTQYF.

This clonotype was observed a few times. The chain combines TRBV5-1 with TRBJ2-5, with D possibly matching TRBD1 (5 bases). Judging by the DNA end, TRBJ2-7 fits better; the J call may be wrong. The CDR3 length is 15 residues. The germline V gene encodes CDR1 SGHRS and CDR2 YFSETQ. CDR3 sequence (DNA): TGCGCCAGCAGCTTGGGTCAGGGTATCCCCTACGAGCAGTACTTC. Its protein product is CASSLGQGIPYEQYF.

The chain combines TRBV29-1 with TRBJ2-5; 8 bases agree with TRBD1. TRBJ2-7 matches the DNA end more closely, so the J call is doubtful. CDR1 SQVTM and CDR2 ANQGSEA come from the germline V gene. The CDR3 spans 16 residues. CDR3 coding DNA: TGCAGCGTTGAAGGGGGGCCTCAGACAGGGGCCTACGAGCAGTACTTC. Protein product: CSVEGGPQTGAYEQYF.

This chain links TRBV10-3 with TRBJ1-1; a weak D match, TRBD1 (6 bases). Germline V gives CDR1 ENHRY, CDR2 SYGVKD. The CDR3 runs 12 residues. V was pared by 10 bases and J by 2 bases, with 11 bases between. The CDR3 region has the DNA TGTGCCACAGGACAGCTAAACACTGAAGCTTTCTTT. This encodes CATGQLNTEAFF.

The chain is built from TRBV4-1 and TRBJ2-7, with D tentatively TRBD2 (6 bases). CDR1 and CDR2 from the germline V gene are MGHRA and YSYEKL. V dropped 5 bases and J dropped 6 bases, with 11 bases sitting between them. The CDR3 consists of 12 residues. CDR3 sequence: CASSGGVGEQYF. The CDR3 nucleotides are TGCGCCAGCAGCGGAGGGGTCGGCGAGCAGTACTTC.

This clonotype was recorded a few times. Compared with germline, one end of the junction differs, possibly owing to a read error. This chain connects TRBV9 to TRBJ1-1; tentatively, D is TRBD1 (6 bases). Germline V gene sequence: CDR1 SGDLS, CDR2 YYNGEE. The length of the CDR3 is 13 residues. The CDR3 loop reads CASSASGDVEAFF. In nucleotides, the CDR3 is TGCGCCAGCAGCGCATCAGGGGATGTCGAAGCTTTCTTT. Based on the CDR3 plus reference TRBV9 and TRBJ1-1, the full variable domain is DSGVTQTPKHLITATGQRVTLRCSPRSGDLSVYWYQQSLDQGLQFLIQYYNGEERAKGNILERFSAQQFPDLHSELNLSSLELGDSALYFCASSASGDVEAFFGQGTRLTVV.

The chain employs TRBV6-1 and TRBJ2-2; 12 bases match TRBD2. In germline, CDR1 is MNHNS, CDR2 SASEGT. The CDR3 runs to 16 residues. Germline trimming cut 4 bases from V and 7 bases from J; bases unmatched to any gene: 7. CDR3 protein: CASSGLAGVSGGELFF. DNA of the CDR3: TGTGCCAGCAGTGGACTAGCGGGAGTTTCCGGCGGGGAGCTGTTTTTT.

The chain uses TRBV5-6 and TRBJ1-5, with 7 bases lining up with TRBD1. CDR3 size: 14 residues. The V gene's germline CDR1 is SGHDT and CDR2 YYEEEE. V dropped 3 bases and J dropped 5; count of bases not matched to a gene: 5. CDR3 DNA sequence: TGTGCCAGCAGCTGGGGGACAGAAGATCAGCCCCAGCATTTT. Protein sequence: CASSWGTEDQPQHF.

The V and J genes are TRBV29-1 and TRBJ1-3; tentatively, D is TRBD1 (6 bases). V was clipped by 6 bases and J by 4 bases, with 16 bases between them. Germline lookup yields CDR1 SQVTM and CDR2 ANQGSEA. This CDR3 has 14 residues. This CDR3 reads CSVPEGGGGNTIYF. The CDR3 DNA is TGCAGCGTCCCAGAGGGGGGTGGAGGAAACACCATATATTTT.

This clonotype was detected a few times. The chain is built from TRBV6-6 and TRBJ2-7; 11 bases align to TRBD2. This CDR3 is 15 amino acids long. Germline V gene sequence: CDR1 MNHNY, CDR2 SVGAGI (reference sequence). V lost 7 bases, J lost 1 base, and 6 bases stayed unmatched. The DNA for the CDR3 is TGTGCCAGCACAAGTACTAGCGGGGGATCCTACGAGCAGTACTTC. Amino acid sequence: CASTSTSGGSYEQYF.

The CDR3 reads CSVLDDEQFF. CDR3 DNA: TGCAGCGTCCTCGACGATGAGCAGTTCTTC. The rearrangement uses TRBV29-1 and TRBJ2-1, with unresolved D. Deletions cut 6 bases from V and 8 bases from J, with 8 bases between. The V gene's germline CDR1 is SQVTM and CDR2 ANQGSEA. The CDR3 length is 10 residues.

This chain links TRBV3-1 with TRBJ1-1; D uncertain. Germline values: CDR1 LGHDT, CDR2 YNNKEL (reference sequence). The CDR3 is made up of 13 amino acids. V lost 4 bases, J lost 6 bases, and 12 bases lay in between. This CDR3 reads CASSPGLPPEAFF. Here the CDR3 DNA reads TGTGCCAGCAGCCCTGGACTCCCACCTGAAGCTTTCTTT.

The chain recombines TRBV20-1 with TRBJ2-1, with 10 bases fitting TRBD2. Looked up from germline, CDR1 is DFQATT and CDR2 is SNEGSKA (reference sequence). The CDR3 is 17 amino acids. J was trimmed by 4 bases and V by 3 bases; bases with no gene match: 12. CDR3: CSARPPSGGEIYNEQFF. For the CDR3, the DNA is TGCAGTGCTAGGCCTCCTAGCGGGGGTGAGATATACAATGAGCAGTTCTTC.

The CDR3 is CASSYLDPGTGNEQYF. The CDR3 region has the DNA TGTGCCAGCAGTTACTTGGACCCCGGGACAGGGAACGAGCAGTACTTC. The chain combines TRBV6-5 with TRBJ2-1, with TRBD1 matching over 9 bases. TRBJ2-7 matches the DNA end more closely, so the J call is doubtful. This CDR3 spans 16 amino acids. Germline V gene sequence: CDR1 MNHEY, CDR2 SVGAGI.

This clonotype occurred a few times. This sequence joins TRBV4-1 and TRBJ1-5; unclear D gene. The CDR3 has 14 amino acids. Per germline, CDR1 MGHRA and CDR2 YSYEKL. V was pared by 0 bases and J by 7 bases, with 10 bases between. The CDR3 DNA reads as TGCGCCAGCAGCCAAGATCCCGAAGGGCAGCCCCAGCATTTT. Protein: CASSQDPEGQPQHF.

This clonotype was detected only a few times. V gene TRBV20-1 combines with J gene TRBJ1-2; D not resolved. The CDR3 is 13 residues long. V lost 0 bases, J lost 5 bases, and 10 bases lay in between. Germline V gives CDR1 DFQATT, CDR2 SNEGSKA (reference sequence). DNA of the CDR3: TGCAGTGCTAGAGACTCCCGAGGTTATGGCTACACCTTC. Its translation: CSARDSRGYGYTF.

This clonotype was seen a handful of times. This sequence joins TRBV29-1 and TRBJ2-7; 9 bases are shared with TRBD1. V was clipped by 7 bases and J by 4 bases; unmatched bases: 5. From germline, CDR1 is SQVTM and CDR2 ANQGSEA. There are 12 residues in the CDR3. The CDR3 DNA reads as TGCAGCGCCGGGGACAGGGAATACGAGCAGTACTTC. Protein sequence: CSAGDREYEQYF.

The rearrangement links TRBV13 to TRBJ2-5; the D gene is possibly TRBD1 (6 bases). The V end was cut by 5 bases, the J end by 5 bases, with 15 bases between. Germline-derived CDR1 and CDR2 are PRHDT and FYEKMQ (reference sequence). This CDR3 contains 14 residues. DNA for the CDR3: TGTGCCAGCAGCCCCCAGGACAGTGCGGAGACCCAGTACTTC. Translation: CASSPQDSAETQYF.

The chain uses TRBV15 and TRBJ2-1, with D possibly being TRBD2 (5 bases). The ends were cut back, 1 base at V and 4 bases at J, with 17 bases in the middle. Germline values: CDR1 LNHNV, CDR2 YYDKDF (reference sequence). The CDR3 spans 17 residues. The CDR3 loop reads CATSRAPGPREYNEQFF. CDR3 in DNA: TGTGCCACCAGCAGAGCCCCCGGGCCCCGGGAATACAATGAGCAGTTCTTC.

The V gene is TRBV7-9, the J gene TRBJ2-3; 10 bases are shared with TRBD2. In germline, CDR1 is SEHNR, CDR2 FQNEAQ (reference sequence). V lost 3 bases and J lost 5; bases outside the gene matches: 8. The CDR3 has 16 amino acids. CDR3 region: CASSFYLAGAGDTQYF. CDR3 in DNA: TGTGCCAGCAGCTTTTACCTAGCGGGGGCGGGAGATACGCAGTATTTT.

This clonotype was observed a few times. The chain combines TRBV29-1 with TRBJ1-1; D unresolved. V dropped 4 bases and J dropped 0 bases, with 9 bases sitting between them. This CDR3 contains 13 residues. Germline values: CDR1 SQVTM, CDR2 ANQGSEA. For the CDR3, the DNA is TGCAGCGTTGCAGAAGGGCTGAACACTGAAGCTTTCTTT. Its protein is CSVAEGLNTEAFF.

The chain recombines TRBV7-2 with TRBJ2-6; D is unresolved. CDR3 length equals 14 residues. Deletions cut 1 base from V and 4 bases from J, with 5 bases between. CDR1 and CDR2 (germline): SGHTA, FQGNSA. The CDR3 here is CASSLDWGANVLTF. CDR3 nucleotides: TGTGCCAGCAGCTTAGATTGGGGGGCCAACGTCCTGACTTTC.

The rearrangement links TRBV24-1 to TRBJ2-1, with 10 bases matching TRBD2. From germline, CDR1 is KGHDR and CDR2 SFDVKD. CDR3 size: 16 residues. J lost 6 bases, V lost 6 bases, and 10 bases had no gene match. CDR3 loop: CATSLTGTSAFNEQFF. The CDR3 bases are TGTGCCACCAGTCTTACCGGGACTAGCGCTTTCAATGAGCAGTTCTTC.

The table lists this clonotype with a few counts. CDR3 bases: TGTGCCAGCAGCCAAGGGCAATGGAGCTCCTACGAGCAGTACTTC. It codes for CASSQGQWSSYEQYF. The J gene is TRBJ2-7, the V gene TRBV14; no reliable D call. The length of the CDR3 is 15 residues. Germline V lookup: CDR1 SGHDN, CDR2 FVKESK. The germline V and J ends were trimmed by 1 base and 0 bases, with 10 bases remaining between them.